The next 3 T cell receptor beta chains were all read from a single sample in a study of PD-1 blockade in classical Hodgkin lymphoma. Some clones are missing from TCRdb's copy, which holds only in-frame ones; the method was immunoSEQ multiplex PCR. In the table there are about 17,000 clones, roughly three quarters of which are singletons. The sample's time point: cycle 4 day 1 (C4D1), after six to seven weeks of nivolumab. Each patient's relapse followed autologous stem cell transplantation, and brentuximab vedotin exposure varied. Researchers report purifying CD4+ T cells from thawed PBMCs by magnetic negative selection. Sequencing was performed on CD4+ T cells from blood, taken before the fourth cycle of nivolumab. The receptors derive from a human donor with classical Hodgkin lymphoma.

The CDR3 DNA reads TGTGCCAGCTCACCGGACTTGGCAGATACGCAGTATTTT. This gives the protein CASSPDLADTQYF. The gene calls are TRBV18 and TRBJ2-3; possibly TRBD2 for D (5 bases). This CDR3 has 13 amino acids. Deletions cut 3 bases from V and 4 bases from J, with 8 bases between. CDR1 and CDR2 (germline): KGHSH, LQKENI.

This clone was counted between two and nine times. The chain couples TRBV11-3 to TRBJ2-1; 10 nucleotides agree with TRBD1. Unmatched junction bases numbered 12, after V lost 1 base and J lost 3 bases. CDR3 length: 19 amino acids. From germline, CDR1 is SGHNT and CDR2 YENEEA. CDR3 in amino acids: CASSLGWAVGTGDYNEQFF. In nucleotides, the CDR3 is TGTGCCAGCAGCTTAGGGTGGGCCGTCGGGACAGGGGACTACAATGAGCAGTTCTTC.

CDR3 sequence (DNA): TGTGCCAGCAGTGTGGCGGGAGGGCCTTACGAGCAGTACTTC. As protein: CASSVAGGPYEQYF. The rearrangement links TRBV2 to TRBJ2-7; 9 positions agree with TRBD2. The germline V gene encodes CDR1 SNHLY and CDR2 FYNNEI. CDR3 length equals 14 residues. V was pared by 4 bases and J by 4 bases, with 5 bases of the junction left unmatched.